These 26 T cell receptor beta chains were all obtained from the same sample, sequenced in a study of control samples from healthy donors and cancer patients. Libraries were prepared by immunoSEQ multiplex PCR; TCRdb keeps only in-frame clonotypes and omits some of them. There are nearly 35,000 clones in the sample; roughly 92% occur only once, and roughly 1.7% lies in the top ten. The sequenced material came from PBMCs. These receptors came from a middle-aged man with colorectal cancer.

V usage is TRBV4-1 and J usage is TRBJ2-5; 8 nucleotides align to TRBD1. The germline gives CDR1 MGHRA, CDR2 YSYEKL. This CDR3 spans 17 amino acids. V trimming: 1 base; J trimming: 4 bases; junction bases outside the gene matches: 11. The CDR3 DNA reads TGCGCCAGCAGCCAAGTAACAGGGGGATCCAGCCGAGAGACCCAGTACTTC. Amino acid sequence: CASSQVTGGSSRETQYF.

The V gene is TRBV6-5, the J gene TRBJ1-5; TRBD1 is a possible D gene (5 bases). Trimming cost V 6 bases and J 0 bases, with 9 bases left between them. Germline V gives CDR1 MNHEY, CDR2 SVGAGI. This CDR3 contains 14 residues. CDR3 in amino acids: CASRGDHSNQPQHF. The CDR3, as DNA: TGTGCCAGCAGGGGGGACCATAGCAATCAGCCCCAGCATTTT.

CDR3 nucleotides: TGTGCCAGCAGTTACTTGGGACAGGGCAATTCACCCCTCCACTTT. This codes for CASSYLGQGNSPLHF. V gene TRBV6-5 combines with J gene TRBJ1-6, with 9 bases matching TRBD1. Trimming took 1 base from V and 7 from J; bases not matched to a gene: 2. Per germline, CDR1 MNHEY and CDR2 SVGAGI. The CDR3 is 15 amino acids.

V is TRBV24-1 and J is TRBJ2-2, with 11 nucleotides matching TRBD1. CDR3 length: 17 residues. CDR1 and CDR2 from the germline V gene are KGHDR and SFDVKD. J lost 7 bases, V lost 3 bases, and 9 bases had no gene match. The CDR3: CATSDTGTGGIGGELFF. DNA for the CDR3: TGTGCCACCAGTGATACAGGGACAGGGGGTATCGGCGGGGAGCTGTTTTTT.

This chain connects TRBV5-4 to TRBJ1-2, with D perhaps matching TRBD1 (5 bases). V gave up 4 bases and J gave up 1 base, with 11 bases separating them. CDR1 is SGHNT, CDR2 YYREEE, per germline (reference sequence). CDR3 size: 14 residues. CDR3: CASSRWQGNYGYTF. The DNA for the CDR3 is TGTGCCAGCAGCAGGTGGCAGGGTAACTATGGCTACACCTTC.

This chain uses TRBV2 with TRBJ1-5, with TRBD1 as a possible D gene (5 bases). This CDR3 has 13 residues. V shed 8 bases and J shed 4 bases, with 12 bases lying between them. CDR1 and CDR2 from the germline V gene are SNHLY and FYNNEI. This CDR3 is CASASTVNQPQHF. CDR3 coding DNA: TGTGCCAGCGCATCGACAGTGAATCAGCCCCAGCATTTT. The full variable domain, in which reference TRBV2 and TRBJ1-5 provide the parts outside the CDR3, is EPEVTQTPSHQVTQMGQEVILRCVPISNHLYFYWYRQILGQKVEFLVSFYNNEISEKSEIFDDQFSVERPDGSNFTLKIRSTKLEDSAMYFCASASTVNQPQHFGDGTRLSIL.

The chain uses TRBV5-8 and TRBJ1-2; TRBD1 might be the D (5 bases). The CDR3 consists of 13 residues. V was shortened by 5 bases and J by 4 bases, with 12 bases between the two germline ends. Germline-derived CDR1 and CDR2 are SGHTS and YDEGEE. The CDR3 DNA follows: TGTGCCAGCAGTTCCAGGGTTCTCTATGGCTACACCTTC. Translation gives CASSSRVLYGYTF.

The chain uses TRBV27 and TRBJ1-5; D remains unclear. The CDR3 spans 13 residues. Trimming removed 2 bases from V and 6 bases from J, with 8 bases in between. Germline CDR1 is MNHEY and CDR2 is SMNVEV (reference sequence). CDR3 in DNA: TGTGCCAGCAGTTTAGCCTCGGGTCAGCCCCAGCATTTT. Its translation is CASSLASGQPQHF.

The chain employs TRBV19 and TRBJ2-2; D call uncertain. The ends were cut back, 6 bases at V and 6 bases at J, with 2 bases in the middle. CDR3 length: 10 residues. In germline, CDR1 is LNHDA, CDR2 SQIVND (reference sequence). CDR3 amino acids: CASSAGELFF. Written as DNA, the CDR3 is TGTGCCAGTAGCGCCGGGGAGCTGTTTTTT.

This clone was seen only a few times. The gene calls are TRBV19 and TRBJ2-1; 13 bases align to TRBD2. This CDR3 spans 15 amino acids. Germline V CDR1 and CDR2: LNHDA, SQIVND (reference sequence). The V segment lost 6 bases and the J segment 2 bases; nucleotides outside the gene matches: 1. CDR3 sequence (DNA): TGTGCCAGTAGCACTAGCGGGGGGGCCTACAATGAGCAGTTCTTC. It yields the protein CASSTSGGAYNEQFF. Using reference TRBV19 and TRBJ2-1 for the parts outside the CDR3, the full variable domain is DGGITQSPKYLFRKEGQNVTLSCEQNLNHDAMYWYRQDPGQGLRLIYYSQIVNDFQKGDIAEGYSVSREKKESFPLTVTSAQKNPTAFYLCASSTSGGAYNEQFFGPGTRLTVL.

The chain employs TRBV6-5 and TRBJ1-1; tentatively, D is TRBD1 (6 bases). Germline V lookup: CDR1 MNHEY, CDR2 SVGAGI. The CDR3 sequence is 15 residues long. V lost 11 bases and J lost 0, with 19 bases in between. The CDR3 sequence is CAAGAGGTLNTEAFF. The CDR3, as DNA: TGTGCCGCCGGGGCGGGGGGGACATTGAACACTGAAGCTTTCTTT.

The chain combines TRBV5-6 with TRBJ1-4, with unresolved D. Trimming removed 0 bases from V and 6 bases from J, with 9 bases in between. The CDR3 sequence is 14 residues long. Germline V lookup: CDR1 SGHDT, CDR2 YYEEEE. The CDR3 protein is CASSLVREDEKLFF. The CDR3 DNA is TGTGCCAGCAGCTTGGTTAGGGAGGATGAAAAACTGTTTTTT.

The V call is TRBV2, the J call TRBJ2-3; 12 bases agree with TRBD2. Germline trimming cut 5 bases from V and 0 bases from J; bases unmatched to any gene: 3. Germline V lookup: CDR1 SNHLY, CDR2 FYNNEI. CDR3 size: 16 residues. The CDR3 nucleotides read TGTGCCAGCAGTCGGACTAGCGGGGTTAGCACAGATACGCAGTATTTT. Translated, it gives CASSRTSGVSTDTQYF.

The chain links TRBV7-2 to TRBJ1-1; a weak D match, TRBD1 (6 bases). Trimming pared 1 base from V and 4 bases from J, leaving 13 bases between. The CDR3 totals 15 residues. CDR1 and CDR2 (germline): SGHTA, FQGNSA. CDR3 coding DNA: TGTGCCAGCAGCTTAGGGGCACAGGGAGGCACTGAAGCTTTCTTT. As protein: CASSLGAQGGTEAFF.

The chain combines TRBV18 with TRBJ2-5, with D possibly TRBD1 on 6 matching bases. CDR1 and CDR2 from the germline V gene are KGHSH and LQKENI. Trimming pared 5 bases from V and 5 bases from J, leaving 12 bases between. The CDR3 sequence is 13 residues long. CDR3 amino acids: CASSSQQGETQYF. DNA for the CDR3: TGTGCCAGCTCATCTCAACAGGGCGAGACCCAGTACTTC.

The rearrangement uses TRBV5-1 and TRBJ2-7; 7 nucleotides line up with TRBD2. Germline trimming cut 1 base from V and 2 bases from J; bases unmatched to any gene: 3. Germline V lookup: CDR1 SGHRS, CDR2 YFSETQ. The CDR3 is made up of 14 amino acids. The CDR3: CASSLSGETYEQYF. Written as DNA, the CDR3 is TGCGCCAGCAGCTTGAGCGGGGAAACCTACGAGCAGTACTTC.

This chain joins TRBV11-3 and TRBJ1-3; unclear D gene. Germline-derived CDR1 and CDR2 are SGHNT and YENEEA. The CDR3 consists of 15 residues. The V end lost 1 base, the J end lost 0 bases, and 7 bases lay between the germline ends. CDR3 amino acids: CASSLGVTSGNTIYF. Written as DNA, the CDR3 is TGTGCCAGCAGCTTAGGAGTTACCTCTGGAAACACCATATATTTT.

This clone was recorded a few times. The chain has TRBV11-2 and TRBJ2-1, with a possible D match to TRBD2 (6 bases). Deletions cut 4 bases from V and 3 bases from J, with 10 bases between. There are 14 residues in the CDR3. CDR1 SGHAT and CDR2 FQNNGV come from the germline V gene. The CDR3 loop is CASSSLGGYNEQFF. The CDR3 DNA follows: TGTGCCAGCAGCTCCCTCGGGGGCTACAATGAGCAGTTCTTC.

CDR3 sequence reads: CSVEWTGGYGYTF. The CDR3 nucleotides are TGCAGCGTTGAATGGACAGGGGGCTATGGCTACACCTTC. The rearrangement links TRBV29-1 to TRBJ1-2, with TRBD1 matching over 10 bases. CDR1 SQVTM and CDR2 ANQGSEA come from the germline V gene. V was pared by 2 bases and J by 4 bases, with 1 base of the junction left unmatched. The CDR3 consists of 13 residues.

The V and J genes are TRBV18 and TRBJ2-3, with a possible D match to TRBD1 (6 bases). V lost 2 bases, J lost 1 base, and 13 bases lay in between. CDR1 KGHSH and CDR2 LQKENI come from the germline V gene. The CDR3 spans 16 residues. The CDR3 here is CASSPISRGGTDTQYF. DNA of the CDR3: TGTGCCAGCTCACCAATTTCCAGGGGAGGCACAGATACGCAGTATTTT.

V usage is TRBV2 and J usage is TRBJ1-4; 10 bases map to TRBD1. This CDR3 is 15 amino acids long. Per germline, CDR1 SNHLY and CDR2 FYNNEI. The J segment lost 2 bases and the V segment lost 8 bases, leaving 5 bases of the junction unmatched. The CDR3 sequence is CASRGQGVTNEKLFF. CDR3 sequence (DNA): TGTGCCAGCCGAGGACAGGGGGTGACTAATGAAAAACTGTTTTTT.

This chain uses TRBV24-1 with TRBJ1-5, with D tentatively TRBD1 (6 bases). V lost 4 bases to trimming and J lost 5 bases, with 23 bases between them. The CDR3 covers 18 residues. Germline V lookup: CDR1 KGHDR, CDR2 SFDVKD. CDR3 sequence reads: CATSDPAGYRDKYQPQHF. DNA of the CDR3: TGTGCCACCAGTGACCCCGCGGGATACCGGGACAAGTATCAGCCCCAGCATTTT.

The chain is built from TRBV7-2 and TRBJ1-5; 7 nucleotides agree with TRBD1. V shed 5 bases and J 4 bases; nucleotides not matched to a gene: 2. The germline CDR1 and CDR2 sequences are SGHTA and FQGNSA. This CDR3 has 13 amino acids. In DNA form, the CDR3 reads TGTGCCAGCAGCAAACAGGGGAATCAGCCCCAGCATTTT. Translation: CASSKQGNQPQHF. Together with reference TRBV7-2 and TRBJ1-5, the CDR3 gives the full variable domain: GAGVSQSPSNKVTEKGKDVELRCDPISGHTALYWYRQSLGQGLEFLIYFQGNSAPDKSGLPSDRFSAERTGGSVSTLTIQRTQQEDSAVYLCASSKQGNQPQHFGDGTRLSIL.

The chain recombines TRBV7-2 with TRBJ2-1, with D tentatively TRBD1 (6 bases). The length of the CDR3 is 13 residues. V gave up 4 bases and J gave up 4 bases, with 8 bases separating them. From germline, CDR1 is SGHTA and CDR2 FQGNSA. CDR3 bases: TGTGCCAGCAGCTCTACAGGGTACAATGAGCAGTTCTTC. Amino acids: CASSSTGYNEQFF.

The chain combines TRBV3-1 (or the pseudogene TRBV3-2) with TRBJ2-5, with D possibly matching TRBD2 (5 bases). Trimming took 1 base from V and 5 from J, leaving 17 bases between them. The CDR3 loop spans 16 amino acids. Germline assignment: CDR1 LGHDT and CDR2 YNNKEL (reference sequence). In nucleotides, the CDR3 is TGTGCCAGCAGCCAAGGACCAGAGATCGGCGGGGAGACCCAGTACTTC. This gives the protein CASSQGPEIGGETQYF.

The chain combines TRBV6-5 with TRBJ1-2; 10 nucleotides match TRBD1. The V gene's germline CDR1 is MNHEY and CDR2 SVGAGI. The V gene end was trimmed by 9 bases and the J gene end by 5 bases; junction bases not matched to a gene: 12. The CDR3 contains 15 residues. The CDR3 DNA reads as TGTGCCAGTTTCGAGGGGGACAGGGGATCATATGGCTACACCTTC. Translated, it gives CASFEGDRGSYGYTF.